This T cell receptor beta chain was recorded in a study of CD8 T cells in Susac syndrome. Study observations and caveats: The study's TCR sequencing and HLA analysis drew on a certain number of individuals. That number was acknowledged as relatively small.

The CDR3 loop spans 14 amino acids. V was pared by 9 bases and J by 9 bases, with 21 bases between. Germline loops: CDR1 SEHNR, CDR2 FQNEAQ (reference sequence). An amount of RNA that ranged from roughly 0.5 to 1 ug was reverse transcribed with random hexamers. Each CDR3 protein is one row after TCRdb ran MiXCR on the immunoSEQ multiplex PCR reads. This table has over 350,000 distinct CDR3 sequences, roughly 85% appearing once. Worth noting for this clonotype: Its antigen is unidentified.

This TCR came from a human donor with multiple sclerosis. V gene TRBV7-9 combines with J gene TRBJ2-1; D could derive from TRBD1 or TRBD2 (5 bases each). Material for sequencing was CD8+ T cells from PBMCs. CDR3 sequence: CARSPLQGVGEQFF. The CDR3 coding sequence is TGTGCCAGATCACCCCTCCAGGGAGTGGGTGAGCAGTTCTTC. Full variable domain (rest looked up from reference TRBV7-9 and TRBJ2-1): DTGVSQNPRHKITKRGQNVTFRCDPISEHNRLYWYRQTLGQGPEFLTYFQNEAQLEKSRLLSDRFSAERPKGSFSTLEIQRTEQGDSAMYLCARSPLQGVGEQFFGPGTRLTVL.